The sequence of this T cell receptor beta chain was determined in a study of blood T cell repertoires in COVID-19 (TCRdb year 2020). At the level of the whole study: The collaborator samples originated in the United States, Italy and Spain and spanned the acute and convalescent phases of COVID-19. The samples were drawn from two sources: the first 160 participants of the ongoing ImmuneRACE study, and 1,000 to 1,500 subjects contributed by 6 global collaborators. Deeply sampled blood TCRbeta repertoires from subjects exposed to, actively infected with, or recovered from COVID-19 were included in the dataset. The prospective study material was composed of cDNA or gDNA derived from T cells, B-cell-depleted T cells, or PBMCs. The repertoires were released in a freely available public database intended as a resource for research on the immune response to SARS-CoV-2. HLA class I and class II types, where available, came from metadata supplied by the sample provider rather than from assay-based typing. The sample metadata nearly always contained a de-identified subject ID, COVID-19 status, age in years and sex.

One collaborating source in Seattle enrolled patients while the patients were actively infected and followed the patients over time throughout the course of disease. Whole blood was collected in K2EDTA tubes by collaborating institutions according to the institutions' own protocols. For TCRbeta analysis, collaborator samples were shipped as frozen whole blood, as isolated PBMCs, or as DNA extracted from either sample type. TCRbeta CDR3 regions were amplified from genomic DNA by means of the immunoSEQ Assay, a bias-controlled multiplex PCR. Concerning the study's data processing: The number of nucleated cells in each sample was estimated by amplification of reference gene primers within the assay. To quantify the absolute abundance of each unique TCRbeta CDR3 rearrangement, sequence reads were collapsed and filtered. Productive Simpson clonality was computed per sample as the square root of Simpson's diversity index over productive rearrangements. Imported from immuneACCESS, the table was reduced by TCRdb to in-frame sequences with V and J called. These copies leave out some clones; in studies compared against another copy, an unresolved V gene accounts for under half, and the cause of the remainder is not known. V and J calls and clone size follow that table, whereas D and trimming were derived from the DNA. In this sample the table shows some 320,000 clones, just under 90% of which occur a single time. The ten most abundant clones make up around 10% of the sample.

Beyond this particular receptor, the publication reports: The amount of clinical and demographic metadata varied by source and participant and was provided uncurated.

Details on this clone: This clone's antigen is unknown. Qualities for individual bases were not recorded, and no much larger clone is one base off.

The specimen sequenced was peripheral blood. The receptor was isolated from a woman aged 25 to 39 with COVID-19, enrolled during active disease.

The DNA sequence follows: TGTGCCAGCAGACAGGGTGTATTCGTAGCTTTCTTT. This codes for CASRQGVFVAFF. Recombination linked TRBV6-5 to TRBJ1-1, and the D gene may be TRBD1, 6 bases matching. Spanning cysteine to phenylalanine, the CDR3 consists of 12 amino acids. Only the CDR3 portion is preserved as DNA: 36 bases, with reading frame beginning at the first base. Cut back by 6 bases and 10 bases, the V and J ends lie 15 bases apart. CDR1 and CDR2 are drawn from the germline V gene: MNHEY, SVGAGI.